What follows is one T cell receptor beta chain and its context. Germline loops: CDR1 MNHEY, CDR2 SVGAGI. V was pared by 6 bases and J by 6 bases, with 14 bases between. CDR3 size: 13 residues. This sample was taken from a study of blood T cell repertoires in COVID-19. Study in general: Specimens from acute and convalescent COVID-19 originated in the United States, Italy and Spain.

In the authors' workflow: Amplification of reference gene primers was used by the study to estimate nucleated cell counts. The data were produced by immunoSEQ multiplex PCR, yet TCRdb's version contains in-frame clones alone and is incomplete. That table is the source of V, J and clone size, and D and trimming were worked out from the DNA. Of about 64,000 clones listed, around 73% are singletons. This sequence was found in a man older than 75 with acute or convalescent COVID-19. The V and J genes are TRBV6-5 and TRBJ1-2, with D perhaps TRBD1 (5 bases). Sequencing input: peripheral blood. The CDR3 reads CASSQDATDGYTF. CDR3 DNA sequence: TGTGCCAGCAGCCAAGACGCGACAGATGGCTACACCTTC.